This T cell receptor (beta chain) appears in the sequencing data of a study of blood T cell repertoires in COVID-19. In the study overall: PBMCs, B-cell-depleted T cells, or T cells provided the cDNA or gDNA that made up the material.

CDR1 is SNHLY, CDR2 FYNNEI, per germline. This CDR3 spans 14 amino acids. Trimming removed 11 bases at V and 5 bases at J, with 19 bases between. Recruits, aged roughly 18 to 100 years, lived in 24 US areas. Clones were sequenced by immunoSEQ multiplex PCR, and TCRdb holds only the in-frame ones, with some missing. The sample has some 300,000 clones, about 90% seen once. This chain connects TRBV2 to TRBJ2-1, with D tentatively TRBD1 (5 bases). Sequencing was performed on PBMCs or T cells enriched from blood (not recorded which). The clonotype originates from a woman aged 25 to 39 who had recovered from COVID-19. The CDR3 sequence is CAVPWGDRNNEQFF. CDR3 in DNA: TGTGCCGTTCCATGGGGTGACAGAAACAATGAGCAGTTCTTC.